A single T cell receptor beta chain is shown here with its context. This CDR3 contains 14 residues. V lost 5 bases and J lost 8, with 17 bases in between. Germline V lookup: CDR1 KGHDR, CDR2 SFDVKD. The sample belongs to a study of blood T cell repertoires in COVID-19. Turning to the study itself: The United States, Italy and Spain supplied acute and convalescent COVID-19 samples. PBMCs, B-cell-depleted T cells, or T cells were the source of the cDNA or gDNA that made up the material.

Methods used by the authors: Amplification from reference gene primers served as the basis for estimated nucleated cell counts. The repertoire was sequenced with immunoSEQ multiplex PCR; TCRdb's copy has only in-frame clones and lacks some. The D gene and trimming were derived from the DNA, and the V and J assignments and clone size from that table. The sample shows 140,000 or so clones, roughly three quarters of them seen only once. The V call is TRBV24-1, the J call TRBJ1-2; D is possibly TRBD1 (6 bases). This receptor was identified in a man aged 50 to 60 with active or convalescent COVID-19. Sample: peripheral blood. The CDR3 here is CATSALQGSGGYTF. CDR3 nucleotides: TGTGCCACCAGTGCACTACAGGGATCGGGGGGCTACACCTTC.